Below, 31 T cell receptor beta chains from the same sample are listed, as sequenced in a study of beta chain features in type 1 diabetes. Their antigens are not known. Study-level results: Type 1 diabetes patients had TCRB CDR3s that were shorter (moderately but significantly so) in all four CD4+ subsets.

The authors reverse transcribed all of the isolated RNA, so sequencing captured expressed TCRB transcripts. Some clones are missing from TCRdb's copy, which holds only in-frame ones; the method was immunoSEQ multiplex PCR. The sample comprises under 350,000 clones, 24% of which are singletons, and approximately 0.011% rests with the top ten. Input material: naive CD4+ T cells from blood. The receptor set was obtained from a woman in her thirties with type 1 diabetes.

V and J are TRBV30 and TRBJ1-1; D is undetermined. The length of the CDR3 is 13 residues. Germline values: CDR1 GTSNPN, CDR2 SVGIG (reference sequence). Trimming removed 0 bases from V and 7 bases from J, with 12 bases in between. CDR3 amino acids: CAWSVRFGVEAFF. The CDR3 coding sequence is TGTGCCTGGAGTGTACGGTTTGGAGTTGAAGCTTTCTTT.

The chain links TRBV27 to TRBJ1-2; weak D call: TRBD1 (6 bases). The germline CDR1 and CDR2 sequences are MNHEY and SMNVEV (reference sequence). The CDR3 covers 14 residues. V lost 10 bases to trimming and J lost 2 bases, with 17 bases between them. The CDR3 here is CATKPGALNYGYTF. The CDR3 DNA follows: TGTGCCACCAAGCCAGGGGCGTTGAACTATGGCTACACCTTC.

This clone was detected a few times. CDR3 in amino acids: CASSHTGETGELFF. CDR3 DNA: TGTGCCAGCAGCCACACAGGGGAAACCGGGGAGCTGTTTTTT. The chain joins TRBV4-2 to TRBJ2-2, with TRBD1 identical over 7 bases. Looked up from germline, CDR1 is LGHNA and CDR2 is YNFKEQ. The CDR3 totals 14 residues. V was clipped by 3 bases and J by 5 bases; unmatched bases: 3.

The chain joins TRBV18 to TRBJ2-5; unclear D gene. This CDR3 is 13 amino acids long. Looked up from germline, CDR1 is KGHSH and CDR2 is LQKENI. Deletions cut 2 bases from V and 4 bases from J, with 8 bases between. This chain's CDR3 is CASSPAPGETQYF. The DNA for the CDR3 is TGTGCCAGCTCACCAGCCCCGGGAGAGACCCAGTACTTC.

Turning to this clone: Germline and junction disagree at one end, which may indicate a read error. This sequence joins TRBV9 and TRBJ1-5, with D possibly being TRBD1 (6 bases). The CDR3 extends over 16 amino acids. The germline V gene encodes CDR1 SGDLS and CDR2 YYNGEE. CDR3 in amino acids: CASSATGGDSSQPQHF. CDR3 coding DNA: TGTGCCAGCAGCGCTACTGGGGGCGATAGCAGTCAGCCCCAGCATTTT.

The chain combines TRBV5-1 with TRBJ1-5; 8 bases agree with TRBD1. V lost 0 bases and J lost 4; bases outside the gene matches: 3. The CDR3 totals 15 residues. Germline-derived CDR1 and CDR2 are SGHRS and YFSETQ. The chain's CDR3 is CASSLDWTGNQPQHF. CDR3 coding DNA: TGCGCCAGCAGCTTGGATTGGACAGGGAATCAGCCCCAGCATTTT.

The chain links TRBV25-1 to TRBJ2-1, with 13 bases matching TRBD2. V lost 6 bases and J lost 14; bases outside the gene matches: 10. The CDR3 has 14 amino acids. Germline V gives CDR1 MGHDK, CDR2 SYGVNS. The CDR3, as DNA: TGTGCCAGCAGCGACAATACTAGCGGGAGGGAGAAGTTCTTC. As protein: CASSDNTSGREKFF.

The rearrangement joins TRBV29-1 to TRBJ2-3; 9 bases are a match to TRBD2. CDR1 is SQVTM, CDR2 ANQGSEA, per germline. The CDR3 runs to 14 residues. Unmatched junction bases numbered 6, after V lost 7 bases and J lost 1 base. The CDR3, as DNA: TGCAGCGGGCGCGGGGGGGCCGGCACAGATACGCAGTATTTT. Protein: CSGRGGAGTDTQYF.

This chain links TRBV7-9 with TRBJ2-7, with TRBD2 matching over 7 bases. The germline gives CDR1 SEHNR, CDR2 FQNEAQ (reference sequence). This CDR3 contains 14 residues. Germline trimming cut 4 bases from V and 1 base from J; bases unmatched to any gene: 4. CDR3 bases: TGTGCCAGCAGCTGGGCGGGAGTATCCTACGAGCAGTACTTC. It yields the protein CASSWAGVSYEQYF. Together with reference TRBV7-9 and TRBJ2-7, the CDR3 gives the full variable domain: DTGVSQNPRHKITKRGQNVTFRCDPISEHNRLYWYRQTLGQGPEFLTYFQNEAQLEKSRLLSDRFSAERPKGSFSTLEIQRTEQGDSAMYLCASSWAGVSYEQYFGPGTRLTVT.

The V and J genes are TRBV7-9 and TRBJ1-2; maybe TRBD1 (5 bases). This CDR3 is built from 13 residues. Between the trimmed V and J ends, which lost 2 bases and 8 bases, there was a span of 12 bases. Germline V CDR1 and CDR2: SEHNR, FQNEAQ (reference sequence). The CDR3 region is CASSLFRAGGYTF. The DNA of the CDR3 is TGTGCCAGCAGCTTATTCAGGGCGGGAGGCTACACCTTC.

This clone was seen a few times. The chain recombines TRBV7-9 with TRBJ2-1, with no clear D. CDR3 length: 12 residues. Per germline, CDR1 SEHNR and CDR2 FQNEAQ (reference sequence). Trimming removed 7 bases at V and 10 bases at J, with 14 bases between. Here the CDR3 DNA reads TGTGCCAGCACCCTCAGCGATCGGGAGCAGTTCTTC. Protein sequence: CASTLSDREQFF.

The rearrangement links TRBV19 to TRBJ1-2; a possible D gene is TRBD1 (5 bases). Germline V gives CDR1 LNHDA, CDR2 SQIVND (reference sequence). Trimming took off 3 bases at V and 8 bases at J, with 16 bases between the two ends. The CDR3 sequence is 14 residues long. The CDR3 region has the DNA TGTGCCAGTAGTATGGACACCCCTCTAGTCGGCTACACCTTC. This codes for CASSMDTPLVGYTF.

The CDR3 bases are TGTGCCAGCAGTAAACAGGGGTTCGGCTACACCTTC. As protein: CASSKQGFGYTF. The gene calls are TRBV28 and TRBJ1-2; 7 nucleotides match TRBD1. Trimming cost V 5 bases and J 8 bases; bases outside gene matches: 5. This CDR3 is 12 amino acids long. Germline lookup yields CDR1 MDHEN and CDR2 SYDVKM.

The V call is TRBV27, the J call TRBJ2-1, with D unresolved. V lost 2 bases, J lost 5 bases, and 13 bases lay in between. CDR1 and CDR2 (germline): MNHEY, SMNVEV (reference sequence). This CDR3 has 15 residues. The CDR3 bases are TGTGCCAGCAGTTTACTGAGCGTCCTAAACAATGAGCAGTTCTTC. This encodes CASSLLSVLNNEQFF.

The V call is TRBV29-1, the J call TRBJ2-5; D may be TRBD2 (6 bases). CDR3 length: 11 residues. The V end lost 3 bases, the J end lost 7 bases, and 9 bases lay between the germline ends. The germline V gene has CDR1 SQVTM and CDR2 ANQGSEA. The CDR3: CSVEEGGTQYF. The DNA of the CDR3 is TGCAGCGTTGAGGAGGGAGGGACCCAGTACTTC.

This clone was seen once. DNA for the CDR3: TGTGCCAGCAGTCCAAACCCCGGGAGGAATCAGCCCCAGCATTTT. Translating it yields CASSPNPGRNQPQHF. The chain links TRBV28 to TRBJ1-5; D is undetermined. V gave up 5 bases and J gave up 4 bases, with 15 bases separating them. Germline CDR1 MDHEN, CDR2 SYDVKM. The CDR3 sequence is 15 residues long.

This clone was seen more than once but under ten times. This chain joins TRBV6-1 and TRBJ2-7; TRBD1 aligns across 7 bases. V was clipped by 6 bases and J by 1 base; unmatched bases: 3. The germline CDR1 and CDR2 sequences are MNHNS and SASEGT. This CDR3 comprises 13 residues. The CDR3 here is CASSTGQSYEQYF. CDR3 nucleotide sequence: TGTGCCAGCAGCACGGGACAGTCCTACGAGCAGTACTTC.

Only a few counts were recorded for this clone. V gene TRBV29-1 combines with J gene TRBJ1-1, with TRBD1 matching 12 bases. The germline V gene encodes CDR1 SQVTM and CDR2 ANQGSEA. V lost 6 bases to trimming and J lost 13 bases; unmatched junction nucleotides: 9. This CDR3 region has 12 residues. The CDR3 DNA follows: TGCAGCGTGGACGGGACAGGGGGCGACGTTTTCTTT. Residues: CSVDGTGGDVFF.

The chain recombines TRBV18 with TRBJ2-5; D perhaps matches TRBD2 (6 bases). The CDR3 runs 12 residues. CDR1 and CDR2 (germline): KGHSH, LQKENI. V was clipped by 4 bases and J by 3 bases, with 6 bases between them. As DNA, the CDR3 is TGTGCCAGCTCACGGGGGGAAGAGACCCAGTACTTC. Translating gives CASSRGEETQYF.

The V gene is TRBV5-1, the J gene TRBJ2-5, with 9 bases matching TRBD2. V lost 3 bases and J lost 5; bases outside the gene matches: 5. Germline V gene data show CDR1 as SGHRS and CDR2 as YFSETQ. CDR3 size: 14 residues. The CDR3 coding sequence is TGCGCCAGCAGCTCCCATACTAGCGGGGAGACCCAGTACTTC. This sequence encodes CASSSHTSGETQYF.

The chain is built from TRBV10-3 and TRBJ2-7; D remains unclear. V shed 6 bases and J shed 3 bases, with 6 bases lying between them. The CDR3 is 11 residues long. Germline CDR1 ENHRY, CDR2 SYGVKD. The DNA of the CDR3 is TGTGCCATCAGCCCCAACTACGAGCAGTACTTC. It codes for CAISPNYEQYF.

The rearrangement joins TRBV5-1 to TRBJ2-1; D is unresolved. V lost 0 bases and J 2 bases, leaving 9 bases between the germline ends. The germline V gene has CDR1 SGHRS and CDR2 YFSETQ. This CDR3 has 15 residues. The CDR3, as DNA: TGCGCCAGCAGCTTGGTAGAGTCCCCCTACAATGAGCAGTTCTTC. This translates into CASSLVESPYNEQFF.

The V and J genes are TRBV30 and TRBJ2-2; TRBD2 might be the D (6 bases). The CDR3 length is 14 residues. Germline V gene data show CDR1 as GTSNPN and CDR2 as SVGIG (reference sequence). V was shortened by 8 bases and J by 5 bases, with 18 bases between the two germline ends. CDR3 coding DNA: TGTGCCGGAACCGGGACTGCCTTTACCGGGGAGCTGTTTTTT. Protein product: CAGTGTAFTGELFF.

V is TRBV9 and J is TRBJ2-2; D is possibly TRBD2 (6 bases). V was cut by 1 base and J by 5 bases, with 12 bases left in between. This CDR3 has 15 residues. The germline V gene has CDR1 SGDLS and CDR2 YYNGEE. The CDR3 sequence is CASSVQLGGTGELFF. CDR3 nucleotides: TGTGCCAGCAGCGTACAACTAGGAGGGACCGGGGAGCTGTTTTTT.

The rearrangement joins TRBV2 to TRBJ1-2; D gene unclear. The V end was cut by 4 bases, the J end by 0 bases, with 12 bases between. CDR3 length: 15 amino acids. CDR1 and CDR2 from the germline V gene are SNHLY and FYNNEI. In DNA form, the CDR3 reads TGTGCCAGCAGTGGAACAGCCTCTCCTAACTATGGCTACACCTTC. This codes for CASSGTASPNYGYTF.

This clone was observed a handful of times. This sequence joins TRBV6-5 and TRBJ1-2, with 7 bases fitting TRBD1. Trimming cost V 5 bases and J 7 bases; bases outside gene matches: 4. Germline lookup yields CDR1 MNHEY and CDR2 SVGAGI. CDR3 length: 12 residues. DNA for the CDR3: TGTGCCAGCAGTCAGGACAGGTCTGGCTACACCTTC. Protein: CASSQDRSGYTF.

The chain combines TRBV5-6 with TRBJ1-2; no clear D. Trimming removed 0 bases at V and 0 bases at J, with 9 bases between. The CDR3 totals 15 residues. Germline lookup yields CDR1 SGHDT and CDR2 YYEEEE. CDR3 coding DNA: TGTGCCAGCAGCTTGGGGGAGTTAGCTAACTATGGCTACACCTTC. It codes for CASSLGELANYGYTF. The entire variable domain, with the rest obtained from reference TRBV5-6 and TRBJ1-2, is as follows: DAGVTQSPTHLIKTRGQQVTLRCSPKSGHDTVSWYQQALGQGPQFIFQYYEEEERQRGNFPDRFSGHQFPNYSSELNVNALLLGDSALYLCASSLGELANYGYTFGSGTRLTVV.

The chain uses TRBV19 and TRBJ2-1; 8 bases are a match to TRBD2. The CDR3 contains 14 residues. V was clipped by 6 bases and J by 6 bases; unmatched bases: 7. Germline V gives CDR1 LNHDA, CDR2 SQIVND (reference sequence). CDR3 sequence: CASRNTGTSNEQFF. DNA of the CDR3: TGTGCCAGTAGAAACACGGGGACTAGCAATGAGCAGTTCTTC.

Points on this clone: A read error may account for a junction end that differs from germline. This chain links TRBV29-1 with TRBJ2-1; 7 bases match TRBD2. CDR1 is SQVTM, CDR2 ANQGSEA, per germline. The CDR3 spans 14 residues. The CDR3 DNA follows: TGCAGCGCTGAACGAGGGAGGGCCAACAATGAGCAGTTCTTC. Amino acids: CSAERGRANNEQFF.

The chain carries TRBV9 and TRBJ2-2; 8 bases are shared with TRBD2. The CDR3 sequence is 14 residues long. CDR1 is SGDLS and CDR2 is YYNGEE in the germline V gene. V was clipped by 2 bases and J by 6 bases; unmatched bases: 3. In DNA, the CDR3 is TGTGCCAGCAGCGTTAGCGGGAATGCCGGGGAGCTGTTTTTT. Its translation is CASSVSGNAGELFF.

The chain couples TRBV19 to TRBJ1-5, with 7 bases fitting TRBD1. The CDR3 is 14 residues long. With 7 bases clipped from V and 5 bases from J, the junction kept 8 bases outside the gene matches. The germline V gene has CDR1 LNHDA and CDR2 SQIVND (reference sequence). Here the CDR3 reads CASTYRGFDQPQHF. The CDR3 DNA reads TGTGCCAGTACCTACAGGGGATTTGATCAGCCCCAGCATTTT.